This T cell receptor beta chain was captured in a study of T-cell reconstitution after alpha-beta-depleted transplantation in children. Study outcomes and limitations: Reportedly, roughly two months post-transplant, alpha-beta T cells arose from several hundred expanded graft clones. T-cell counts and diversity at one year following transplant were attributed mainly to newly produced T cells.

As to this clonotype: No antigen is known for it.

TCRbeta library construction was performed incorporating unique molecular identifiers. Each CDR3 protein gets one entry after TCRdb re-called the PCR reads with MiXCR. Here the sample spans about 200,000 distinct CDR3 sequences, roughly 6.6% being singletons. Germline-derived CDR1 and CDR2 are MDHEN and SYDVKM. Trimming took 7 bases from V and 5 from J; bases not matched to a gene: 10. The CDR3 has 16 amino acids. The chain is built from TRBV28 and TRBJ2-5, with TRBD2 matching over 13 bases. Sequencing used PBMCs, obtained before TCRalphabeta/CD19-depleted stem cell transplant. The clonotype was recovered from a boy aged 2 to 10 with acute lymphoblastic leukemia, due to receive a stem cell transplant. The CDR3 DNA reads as TGTGCCAGCACTGATGGACTAGCGGGAGAGGTTGAGACCCAGTACTTC. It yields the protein CASTDGLAGEVETQYF.